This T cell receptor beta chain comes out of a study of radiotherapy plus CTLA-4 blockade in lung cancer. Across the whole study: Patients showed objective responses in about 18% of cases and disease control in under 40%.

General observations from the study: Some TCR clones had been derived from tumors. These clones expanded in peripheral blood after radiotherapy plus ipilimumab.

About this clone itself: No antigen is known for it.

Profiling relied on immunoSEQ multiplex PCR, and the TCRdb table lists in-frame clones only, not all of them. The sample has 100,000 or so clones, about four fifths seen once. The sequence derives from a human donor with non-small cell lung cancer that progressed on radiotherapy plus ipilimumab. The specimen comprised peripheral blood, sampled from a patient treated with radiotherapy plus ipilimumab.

CDR3: CASSLRDSLIYNEQFF. CDR3 bases: TGTGCCAGCAGTTTAAGGGACTCCCTTATATACAATGAGCAGTTCTTC. The chain couples TRBV27 to TRBJ2-1, with D maybe TRBD2 (6 bases). The CDR3 has 16 amino acids. Trimming pared 2 bases from V and 4 bases from J, leaving 15 bases between. Germline lookup yields CDR1 MNHEY and CDR2 SMNVEV (reference sequence).